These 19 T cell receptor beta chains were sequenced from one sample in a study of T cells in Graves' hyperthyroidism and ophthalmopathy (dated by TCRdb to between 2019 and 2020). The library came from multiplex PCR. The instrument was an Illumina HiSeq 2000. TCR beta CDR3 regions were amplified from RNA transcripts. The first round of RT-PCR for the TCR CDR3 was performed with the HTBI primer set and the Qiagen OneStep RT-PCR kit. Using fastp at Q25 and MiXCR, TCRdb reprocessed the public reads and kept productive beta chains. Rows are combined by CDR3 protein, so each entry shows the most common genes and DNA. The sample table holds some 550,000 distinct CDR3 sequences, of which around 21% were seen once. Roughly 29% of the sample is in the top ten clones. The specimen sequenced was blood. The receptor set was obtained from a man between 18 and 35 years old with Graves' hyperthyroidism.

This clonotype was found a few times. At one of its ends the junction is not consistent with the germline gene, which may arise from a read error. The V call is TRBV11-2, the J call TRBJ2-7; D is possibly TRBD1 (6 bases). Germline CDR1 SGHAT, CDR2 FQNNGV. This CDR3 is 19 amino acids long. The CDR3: CASTLGSPSGTPGLYEQYF. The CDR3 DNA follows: TGTGCCAGCACCTTAGGGTCCCCCTCCGGGACACCTGGACTGTACGAGCAGTACTTC. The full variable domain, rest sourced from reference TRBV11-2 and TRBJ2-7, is EAGVAQSPRYKIIEKRQSVAFWCNPISGHATLYWYQQILGQGPKLLIQFQNNGVVDDSQLPKDRFSAERLKGVDSTLKIQPAKLEDSAVYLCASTLGSPSGTPGLYEQYFGPGTRLTVT.

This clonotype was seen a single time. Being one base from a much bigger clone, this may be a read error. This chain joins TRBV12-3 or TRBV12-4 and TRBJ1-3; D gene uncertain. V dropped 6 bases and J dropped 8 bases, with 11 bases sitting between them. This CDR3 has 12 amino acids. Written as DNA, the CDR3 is TGTGCCAGCAGCGACCTCAGCTACACCATATATTTT. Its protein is CASSDLSYTIYF.

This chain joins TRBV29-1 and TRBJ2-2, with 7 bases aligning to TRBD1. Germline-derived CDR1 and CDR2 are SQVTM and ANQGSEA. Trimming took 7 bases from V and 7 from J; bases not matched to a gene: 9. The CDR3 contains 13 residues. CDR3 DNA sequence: TGCAGCGCCCGACAGGGTTGGAGCGGGGAGCTGTTTTTT. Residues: CSARQGWSGELFF.

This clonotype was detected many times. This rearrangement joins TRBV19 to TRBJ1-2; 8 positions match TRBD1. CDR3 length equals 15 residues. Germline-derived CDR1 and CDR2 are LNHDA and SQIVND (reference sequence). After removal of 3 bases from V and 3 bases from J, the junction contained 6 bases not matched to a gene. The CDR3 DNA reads TGTGCCAGTAGTATCGCCCGGACAGGGTACTATGGCTACACCTTC. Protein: CASSIARTGYYGYTF.

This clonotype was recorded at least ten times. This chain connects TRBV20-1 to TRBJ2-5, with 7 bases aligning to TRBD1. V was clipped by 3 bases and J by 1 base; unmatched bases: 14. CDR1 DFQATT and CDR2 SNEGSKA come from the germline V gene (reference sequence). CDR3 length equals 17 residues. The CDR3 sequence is CSASPEGAWPFQETQYF. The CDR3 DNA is TGCAGTGCTAGTCCCGAGGGGGCCTGGCCTTTCCAAGAGACCCAGTACTTC.

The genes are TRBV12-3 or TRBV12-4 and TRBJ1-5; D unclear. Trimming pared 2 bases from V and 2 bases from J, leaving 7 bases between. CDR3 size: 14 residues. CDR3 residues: CASSLYTGNQPQHF. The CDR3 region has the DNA TGTGCCAGCAGTTTATATACTGGCAATCAGCCCCAGCATTTT.

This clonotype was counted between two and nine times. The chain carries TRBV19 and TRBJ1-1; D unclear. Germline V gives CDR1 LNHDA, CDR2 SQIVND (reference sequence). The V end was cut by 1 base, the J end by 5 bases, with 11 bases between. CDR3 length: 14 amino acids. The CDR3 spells CASSIVGLVTEAFF. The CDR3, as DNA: TGTGCCAGTAGTATAGTCGGGTTGGTAACTGAAGCTTTCTTT. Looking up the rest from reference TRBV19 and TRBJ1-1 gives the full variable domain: DGGITQSPKYLFRKEGQNVTLSCEQNLNHDAMYWYRQDPGQGLRLIYYSQIVNDFQKGDIAEGYSVSREKKESFPLTVTSAQKNPTAFYLCASSIVGLVTEAFFGQGTRLTVV.

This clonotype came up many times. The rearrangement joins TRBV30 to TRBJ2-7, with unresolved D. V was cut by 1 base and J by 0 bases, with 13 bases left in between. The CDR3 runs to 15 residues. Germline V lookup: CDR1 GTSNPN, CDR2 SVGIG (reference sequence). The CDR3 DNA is TGTGCCTGGAGTGCCCGTGGGGTGAGCTCCTACGAGCAGTACTTC. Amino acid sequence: CAWSARGVSSYEQYF.

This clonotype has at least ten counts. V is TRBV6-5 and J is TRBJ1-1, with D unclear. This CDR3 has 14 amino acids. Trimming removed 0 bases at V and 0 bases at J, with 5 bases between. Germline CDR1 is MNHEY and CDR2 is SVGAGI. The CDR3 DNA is TGTGCCAGCAGTTACTCTCAAGTGAACACTGAAGCTTTCTTT. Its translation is CASSYSQVNTEAFF.

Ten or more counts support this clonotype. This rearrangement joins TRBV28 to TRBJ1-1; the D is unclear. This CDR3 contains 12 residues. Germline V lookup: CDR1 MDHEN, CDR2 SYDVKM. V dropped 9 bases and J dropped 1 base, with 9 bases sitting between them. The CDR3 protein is CASLTTNTEAFF. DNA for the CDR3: TGTGCCAGTTTGACGACGAACACTGAAGCTTTCTTT.

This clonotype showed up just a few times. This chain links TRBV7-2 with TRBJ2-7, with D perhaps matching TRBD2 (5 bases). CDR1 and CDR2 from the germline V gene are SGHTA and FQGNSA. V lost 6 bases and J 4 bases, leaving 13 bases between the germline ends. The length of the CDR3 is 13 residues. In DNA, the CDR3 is TGTGCCAGCAGATCGACCGGGGTATACGAGCAGTACTTC. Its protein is CASRSTGVYEQYF. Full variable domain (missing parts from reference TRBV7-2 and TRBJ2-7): GAGVSQSPSNKVTEKGKDVELRCDPISGHTALYWYRQSLGQGLEFLIYFQGNSAPDKSGLPSDRFSAERTGGSVSTLTIQRTQQEDSAVYLCASRSTGVYEQYFGPGTRLTVT.

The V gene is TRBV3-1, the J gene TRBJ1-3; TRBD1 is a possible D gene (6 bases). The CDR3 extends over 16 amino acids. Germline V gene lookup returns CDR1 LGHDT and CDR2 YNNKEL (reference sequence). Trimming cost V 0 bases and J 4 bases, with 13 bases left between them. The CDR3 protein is CASSQDLAGVGNTIYF. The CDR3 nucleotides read TGTGCCAGCAGCCAAGATTTGGCAGGGGTAGGAAACACCATATATTTT.

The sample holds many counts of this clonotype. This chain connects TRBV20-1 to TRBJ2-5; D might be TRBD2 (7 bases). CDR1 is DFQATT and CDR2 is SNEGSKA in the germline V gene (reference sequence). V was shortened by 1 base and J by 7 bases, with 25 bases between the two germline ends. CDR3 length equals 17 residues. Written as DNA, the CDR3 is TGCAGTGCTAGAGTCCCGAGGGCGGGGGCCTTGCCGGGGACCCAGTACTTC. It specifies CSARVPRAGALPGTQYF.

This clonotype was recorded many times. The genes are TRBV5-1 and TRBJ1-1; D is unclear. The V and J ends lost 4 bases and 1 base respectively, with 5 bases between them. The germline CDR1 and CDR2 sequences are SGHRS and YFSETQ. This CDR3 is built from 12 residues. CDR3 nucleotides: TGCGCCAGCAGCGTGGAGAACACTGAAGCTTTCTTT. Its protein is CASSVENTEAFF.

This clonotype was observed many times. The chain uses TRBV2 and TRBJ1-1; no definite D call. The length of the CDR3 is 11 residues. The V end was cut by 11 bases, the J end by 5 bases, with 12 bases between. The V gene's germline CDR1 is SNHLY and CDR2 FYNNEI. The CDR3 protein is CAFLGRTEAFF. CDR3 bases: TGTGCCTTCCTAGGGAGGACTGAAGCTTTCTTT. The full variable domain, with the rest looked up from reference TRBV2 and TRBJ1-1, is EPEVTQTPSHQVTQMGQEVILRCVPISNHLYFYWYRQILGQKVEFLVSFYNNEISEKSEIFDDQFSVERPDGSNFTLKIRSTKLEDSAMYFCAFLGRTEAFFGQGTRLTVV.

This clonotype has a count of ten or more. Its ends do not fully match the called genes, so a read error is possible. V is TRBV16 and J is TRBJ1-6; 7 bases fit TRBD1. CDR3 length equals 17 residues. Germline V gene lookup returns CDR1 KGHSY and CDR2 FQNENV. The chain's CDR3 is CTSSQYRGRTYNSPLHF. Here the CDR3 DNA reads TGTACCAGCAGCCAATACAGGGGTAGAACCTATAATTCACCCCTCCACTTT.

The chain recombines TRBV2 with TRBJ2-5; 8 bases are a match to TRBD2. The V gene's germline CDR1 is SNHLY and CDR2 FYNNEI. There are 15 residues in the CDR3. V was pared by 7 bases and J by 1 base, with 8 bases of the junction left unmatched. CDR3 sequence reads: CASNLAGLLQETQYF. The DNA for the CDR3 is TGTGCCAGCAATCTAGCGGGCCTCCTCCAAGAGACCCAGTACTTC.

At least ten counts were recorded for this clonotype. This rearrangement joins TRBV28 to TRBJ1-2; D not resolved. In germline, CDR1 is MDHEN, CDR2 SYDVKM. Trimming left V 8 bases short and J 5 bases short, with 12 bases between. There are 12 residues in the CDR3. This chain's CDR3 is CASQVSLYGYTF. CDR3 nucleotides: TGTGCCAGCCAAGTTTCCCTTTATGGCTACACCTTC.

CDR3 sequence: CASSFLPGLAGGETQYF. CDR3 in DNA: TGTGCCAGCAGTTTTCTTCCGGGACTAGCGGGGGGGGAGACCCAGTACTTC. This chain connects TRBV12-3 or TRBV12-4 to TRBJ2-5; 16 bases agree with TRBD2. The CDR3 extends over 17 amino acids. Trimming took 3 bases from V and 5 from J; bases not matched to a gene: 6.